The subject of this entry is one T cell receptor beta chain. No antigen is known for it. No much larger clonotype is one base removed from it; base qualities were not supplied. These data belong to a study of PD-L1 blockade in urothelial cancer (dated by TCRdb to the late 2010s). With regard to the full study: Therapy was started in the mid-2010s for all patients, and atezolizumab 1,200 mg was administered intravenously every 3 weeks. About 90% of the roughly 30 patients were males with bladder-origin urothelial cancer, and about 65% of the 29 reported a prior smoking history. Patients had an ECOG performance status of 0 or 1 and had received between 0 and 3 prior chemotherapy regimens. Blood samples were analyzed 3 weeks after the start of treatment (second dose) and 6 weeks after the start of treatment. Blood samples yielded a median of roughly 150,000 T cells and tens of thousands of unique TCRs, with median clonality roughly 0.084. An exploratory multi-omic analysis was conducted of the somatic, immune and clinical correlates of response to PD-L1 blockade with atezolizumab in urothelial cancer. Pretreatment tumor samples, along with matched peripheral blood collected serially before and after atezolizumab treatment, underwent TCR sequencing. Durable clinical benefit was defined as progression-free survival longer than 6 months, and TCR features were also tested against progression-free and overall survival. Whole exome sequencing and RNA sequencing of pretreatment tumors were performed alongside TCR sequencing in the same patients. Durable clinical benefit was achieved by nine patients and was not achieved by 20 patients. Some 29 patients had pretreatment blood TCR-seq, approximately 24 had at least one posttreatment blood collection, and approximately 24 had tumor TCR-seq. Overall study outcomes, separate from this receptor: Because the sample size was small (n of about 30) and many exploratory analyses were performed, the results are intended to be hypothesis-generating. A pretreatment peripheral blood TCR clonality below the median was linked to improved progression-free and overall survival. At 3 weeks after the start of treatment, tumor-associated TCR clones in peripheral blood had expanded more in patients with durable benefit (n ≈ 23, p = 0.022).

The meaning of the sample's time point label: pretreatment peripheral blood. The cohort included 25 to 30 patients with locally advanced or metastatic urothelial carcinoma who were treated at Memorial Sloan Kettering on a trial protocol. Peripheral blood mononuclear cells were collected pretreatment and during treatment, with between 1 and 8 total time points obtained per patient. The Qiagen DNeasy Blood extraction kit was used to purify genomic DNA from total PBMCs and from tumor samples. PBMCs were collected pretreatment and during treatment and were isolated and stored as previously described. The germline ends are 13 bases apart after V is trimmed by 10 bases and J by 4 bases. CDR1 MNHEY and CDR2 SVGAGI were looked up in the germline V gene. The cysteine opens and the phenylalanine closes a CDR3 of 12 amino acids. Here the CDR3 DNA is all that survives: 36 bases in frame from base 1. Each PCR received spiked-in synthetic TCR analog templates so that absolute template abundance could be estimated from read counts. TCRbeta CDR3 regions were amplified from genomic DNA with bias-controlled V and J gene primers using the immunoSEQ assay. Rearranged TCRbeta segments were sequenced at approximately 20X coverage. The paper's data handling went like this. Clustering was used to correct sequencing errors, and CDR3s were annotated against IMGT so that V, D and J genes could be assigned. Downstream analyses used only productive TCRbeta rearrangements and left out out-of-frame or stop-codon sequences. Clonality was computed as one minus Shannon entropy normalized by the log of the number of unique productive sequences. Fisher's exact test with Benjamini-Hochberg correction, at a threshold of adjusted p below 0.01, was used to find clones that differed between time points or between blood and tumor. TCRdb mirrors the immuneACCESS table, restricted to in-frame sequences. Some clones are absent from its copies; in checked studies, under half trace to an unresolved V gene, and the reason for the others is unknown. V, J and clone size derive from that table, while D and trimming were established from the DNA sequence. This sample is represented by tens of thousands of clones; around 87% of them were singletons. The ten largest clones represent 15% of the sample.

The chain is made from TRBV6-5 and TRBJ1-2; the D gene assignment is ambiguous. The specimen was PBMCs, collected around atezolizumab (anti-PD-L1) treatment. The clonotype was recovered from a man aged 60 to 75 with urothelial cancer. The base sequence is TGTGCCACCCTCTGGGCCGGCTATGGCTACACCTTC. This sequence encodes CATLWAGYGYTF.